This passage covers 16 T cell receptor beta chains from one sample sequenced in a study of monozygotic twins with inflammatory bowel disease. TCRdb processed the 5' RACE reads again and assigns one entry to each CDR3 protein, with no DNA. This specimen shows some 150,000 distinct CDR3 sequences; the ten leading clones hold approximately 7%. The sequenced sample was blood. Source of these receptors: a human donor with ulcerative colitis or Crohn's disease, or a healthy co-twin of an affected twin (not recorded which).

The gene calls are TRBV29-1 and TRBJ2-3; the TCRdb call, TRBD2, lacks DNA for checking. The CDR3 extends over 16 amino acids. Germline CDR1 is SQVTM and CDR2 is ANQGSEA. CDR3 in amino acids: CSVERRALRAGDTQYF.

This chain uses TRBV5-1 with TRBJ2-1; TCRdb picks TRBD2, but there is no DNA to check that call. CDR1 is SGHRS, CDR2 YFSETQ, per germline. The CDR3 length is 16 residues. The CDR3 reads CASSFVTSGRSNEQFF.

The rearrangement joins TRBV28 to TRBJ2-3; no DNA is available, so the TRBD2 call from TCRdb remains unchecked. Germline values: CDR1 MDHEN, CDR2 SYDVKM. CDR3 length: 15 residues. CDR3 residues: CASSSIAGGRDTQYF.

The J gene is TRBJ2-3, the V gene TRBV5-6. This CDR3 has 13 amino acids. The germline CDR1 and CDR2 sequences are SGHDT and YYEEEE. CDR3 amino acids: CASSLVRTDTQYF.

The gene calls are TRBV5-1 and TRBJ2-1. Germline V gives CDR1 SGHRS, CDR2 YFSETQ. This CDR3 is built from 12 residues. The CDR3 spells CASSRTSYEQFF.

CDR3 region: CSAGSAYRAADEKLFF. The V call is TRBV20-1, the J call TRBJ1-4; the TRBD1 assignment by TCRdb is unverifiable without DNA. This CDR3 is 16 amino acids long. Germline V gene sequence: CDR1 DFQATT, CDR2 SNEGSKA (reference sequence).

The CDR3 here is CASSLLTEAFF. The gene calls are TRBV7-9 and TRBJ1-1. The germline CDR1 and CDR2 sequences are SEHNR and FQNEAQ (reference sequence). CDR3 size: 11 residues.

The rearrangement links TRBV5-1 to TRBJ2-1; with no DNA, the TCRdb D assignment of TRBD1 cannot be verified. Germline V gene lookup returns CDR1 SGHRS and CDR2 YFSETQ. The CDR3 sequence is 14 residues long. The CDR3 protein is CASSPGDSYNEQFF.

The rearrangement links TRBV27 to TRBJ2-3; TCRdb calls TRBD2, which cannot be checked without DNA. In germline, CDR1 is MNHEY, CDR2 SMNVEV (reference sequence). The CDR3 is 19 amino acids. This CDR3 reads CASRSIAGEKPDPTDTQYF.

The V and J genes are TRBV28 and TRBJ2-7; TCRdb's D gene call, TRBD1, goes unchecked for lack of DNA. Germline V gene lookup returns CDR1 MDHEN and CDR2 SYDVKM. The CDR3 consists of 16 residues. The CDR3 sequence is CASSSVGGTSPFQQYF.

The genes are TRBV11-2 and TRBJ1-3. This CDR3 has 12 residues. Per the germline V gene, CDR1 is SGHAT and CDR2 is FQNNGV. CDR3 protein: CASSPQGNTIYF.

The chain combines TRBV11-1 with TRBJ1-1; TCRdb gives TRBD1 as the D gene, but with no DNA this cannot be confirmed. Germline V gives CDR1 SGHAT, CDR2 FQDESV (reference sequence). The CDR3 is 15 amino acids. This CDR3 reads CASSVHRDMNTEAFF.

This chain uses TRBV10-3 with TRBJ1-5; with no DNA, the TCRdb D assignment of TRBD1 cannot be verified. CDR3 length equals 16 residues. Germline V gene sequence: CDR1 ENHRY, CDR2 SYGVKD. CDR3 loop: CAISESWDRADQPQHF.

V and J are TRBV5-5 and TRBJ1-1. From germline, CDR1 is SGHKS and CDR2 YYEKEE (reference sequence). This CDR3 is built from 16 residues. Here the CDR3 reads CASSLTWEGGNTEAFF.

The V and J genes are TRBV29-1 and TRBJ2-3; TCRdb's D call of TRBD2 is untestable without DNA. CDR3 length: 14 amino acids. The germline V gene encodes CDR1 SQVTM and CDR2 ANQGSEA. The CDR3 spells CSVVGESGGDTQYF.

This chain joins TRBV24-1 and TRBJ2-1; the TCRdb call, TRBD2, lacks DNA for checking. CDR1 KGHDR and CDR2 SFDVKD come from the germline V gene. The CDR3 runs to 18 residues. CDR3: CATSDEGTSGESYNEQFF.